This section outlines one T cell receptor (beta chain) sequence together with its context. The antigen this receptor binds is unknown. Per-nucleotide qualities are absent, and no much larger clonotype sits a single base away. The CDR3 regions of human TCRbeta chains were analyzed by immunosequencing. The original pipeline was this. TCRs in the repertoires were compared against a reference library of SARS-CoV-2-specific TCRs that had been generated with the MIRA antigen-specificity platform. Breadth was defined as the fraction of unique TCRs that were SARS-CoV-2-associated, and depth was defined as the fraction of total T cells that were SARS-CoV-2-associated. Using the MIRA data, every spike-specific TCR was mapped to the spike region that the TCR reacted to and assigned to either a CD4 or a CD8 class. Log10-transformed breadth and depth values were compared by one-way ANOVA with Sidak's multiple comparisons tests. What TCRdb holds here is the immuneACCESS table cut down to in-frame rearrangements. Part of the clones is not present; checked against another copy, under half of the missing clones reflect an unresolved V gene, and the others are unexplained. V and J calls plus clone size are reproduced from that table; the DNA served to infer D and trimming. The sample table shows fewer than 100,000 clones, and 90% are seen once. Of the sample, about 8.4% is held by the ten largest clones.

Reading the label with the study, this specimen's time point is: baseline before first vaccination. Samples from vaccinated people were obtained from the UK trials COV001 and COV002, which included a single-blind randomized controlled phase 2/3 trial of AZD1222 (ChAdOx1 nCoV-19) in healthy adults. For TCRbeta chain sequencing, PBMC samples from trial participants were taken at day 0 and at day 28 after the second dose. These data originate in a study of T cell responses to AZD1222 COVID-19 vaccine (TCRdb year 2021). Some background on the complete study: AZD1222 recipients with second doses at about 4 weeks or about 12 weeks were pooled, because spike-specific TCR depth and breadth did not differ between schedules. TCR sequencing covered 230 or so trial participants: 200 to 220 given two doses of AZD1222 and 26 given two doses of MenACWY control vaccine. Trial participants were enrolled by age into subgroups of 18-55, 56-69 and 70-plus years, and roughly 150, 30 and 60 TCR-sequenced participants, respectively, were included in these subgroups.

Here V drops 5 bases and J drops 8 bases, and the junction holds 11 bases not matched to any gene. Its CDR3 holds 16 amino acids, cysteine through phenylalanine. The only DNA kept is the CDR3, 48 bases in frame from the first base. The germline V gene encodes CDR1 SGHVS and CDR2 FNYEAQ. The paper as a whole reports these results and caveats: Because no day 14 peak-response samples were available, repertoires were characterized only after the peak T cell response. In the small 56-69-year group, the increase in depth fell short of significance, most likely because of low power. Conclusions about previously exposed vaccinees are limited because only five to seven AZD1222 recipients were SARS-CoV-2 seropositive at baseline. After two AZD1222 doses, spike-specific TCR breadth and depth were significantly higher than at day 0 and than in MenACWY recipients. Reportedly, close to half of the unique spike-specific TCRs recognized epitopes lying outside the regions that are mutated in the B.1.351 and B.1.1.7 variants. Vaccine-associated CD4 TCRs spanned the whole spike protein, with dominant responses in regions 160-218 and 743-854. Participants were mostly white British, with more females than males. The authors suggested clonal diversity may have been underestimated.

The V gene is TRBV7-6 and the J gene is TRBJ1-6; 8 central nucleotides agree with TRBD1. This sequence originates from an adult in good health. The specimen comprised peripheral blood, sampled on day 0 of AZD1222 vaccination. The CDR3: CASSPFAGTGDSPLHF. The nucleotides read TGTGCCAGCAGCCCGTTTGCCGGGACAGGAGATTCACCCCTCCACTTT.